Listed below are T cell receptor beta chains from one sample, sequenced in a study of CD8+ T cells in alopecia areata. The protocol was immunoSEQ multiplex PCR, while the TCRdb copy is restricted to in-frame clones and leaves out a portion. The sample lists over 200,000 clones; around three fifths were seen once. The sample was CD4+ T cells sorted from blood, taken at week 4, from a patient treated with tofacitinib. The receptor set was obtained from a human donor with alopecia areata. The CDR3 runs from the conserved cysteine through the conserved F or W. Each record gives: J gene, D gene, V gene, clone size, CDR3 protein, CDR3 DNA. A D gene is named only where the DNA matches it firmly. A row's size may be missing; if present it is once, few, many or a size class.

>TRBJ2-5|-|TRBV7-8|-
CASSPGWTETQYF
TGTGCCAGCAGCCCAGGCTGGACGGAGACCCAGTACTTC
>TRBJ2-1|-|TRBV20-1|-
CSAVRANEQFF
TGCAGTGCTGTCAGGGCCAATGAGCAGTTCTTC
>TRBJ1-5|-|TRBV7-6|-
CASSTRRGQPQHF
TGTGCCAGCAGCACCCGTCGGGGGCAGCCCCAGCATTTT
>TRBJ2-3|-|TRBV7-9|-
CASSFRPPPADTQYF
TGTGCCAGCAGCTTTCGGCCACCCCCAGCAGATACGCAGTATTTT
>TRBJ2-1|TRBD1|TRBV29-1|-
CSVASKYYRGEELFF
TGCAGCGTTGCAAGCAAGTATTACAGGGGTGAGGAGCTGTTCTTC
>TRBJ2-1|-|TRBV5-1|-
CASSLRGYNEQFF
TGCGCCAGCAGCTTGAGGGGGTACAATGAGCAGTTCTTC
>TRBJ2-3|-|TRBV7-9|-
CASSLLGTSTDTQYF
TGTGCCAGCAGCTTATTGGGGACTAGCACAGATACGCAGTATTTT
>TRBJ1-1|-|TRBV29-1|few
CSVDRDGYRDRSGAFF
TGCAGCGTTGATAGAGACGGGTATCGCGACAGGAGTGGCGCTTTCTTT
>TRBJ2-5|TRBD1|TRBV5-1|-
CASSPMGTGEKTQYF
TGCGCCAGCAGCCCGATGGGGACAGGAGAGAAGACCCAGTACTTC
>TRBJ2-5|-|TRBV7-2|-
CASSLPTGGVETQYF
TGTGCCAGCAGCTTGCCAACGGGGGGCGTCGAGACCCAGTACTTC
>TRBJ1-1|-|TRBV7-2|-
CASSLGVAAFF
TGTGCCAGCAGCTTAGGGGTCGCAGCTTTCTTT
>TRBJ2-7|-|TRBV6-6|-
CASSGRLYAEQYF
TGTGCCAGCAGTGGGAGGCTATACGCGGAGCAGTACTTC
>TRBJ2-5|TRBD2|TRBV4-2|-
CASSQDQAGGRGETQYF
TGTGCCAGCAGCCAAGATCAGGCGGGGGGGCGTGGAGAGACCCAGTACTTC
>TRBJ1-2|-|TRBV29-1|once
CSVGTDPLYGYTF
TGCAGCGTGGGGACCGATCCTCTCTATGGCTACACCTTC
>TRBJ2-3|-|TRBV29-1|-
CSVEDLQTDTQYF
TGCAGCGTTGAAGATCTTCAGACAGATACGCAGTATTTT
>TRBJ2-3|-|TRBV2|few
CASSEALGGVNTQYF
TGTGCCAGCAGTGAAGCTTTGGGGGGCGTAAATACGCAGTATTTT
>TRBJ2-2|TRBD2|TRBV5-4|-
CASSPSGANTGELFF
TGTGCCAGCAGCCCCAGCGGGGCGAACACCGGGGAGCTGTTTTTT
>TRBJ2-2|TRBD2|TRBV7-2|few
CASSWTSGVNTGELFF
TGTGCCAGCAGCTGGACTAGCGGGGTTAACACCGGGGAGCTGTTTTTT
>TRBJ2-6|-|TRBV2|-
CASKKADSGANVLTF
TGTGCCAGCAAGAAGGCCGACTCTGGGGCCAACGTCCTGACTTTC
>TRBJ2-7|TRBD2|TRBV10-3|-
CAMGEGQFYEQYF
TGTGCCATGGGGGAGGGGCAGTTCTACGAGCAGTACTTC
>TRBJ2-6|-|TRBV15|-
CACAQGHSGANVLTF
TGTGCCTGCGCCCAGGGACACTCTGGGGCCAACGTCCTGACTTTC
>TRBJ2-7|TRBD1|TRBV6-1|-
CASRQLTGTVSF
TGTGCCAGCAGGCAACTTACCGGGACAGTAAGCTTC
>TRBJ2-1|TRBD2|TRBV30|once
CAWSGGGRSYNEQFF
TGTGCCTGGAGTGGCGGGGGGCGCTCCTACAATGAGCAGTTCTTC
>TRBJ1-2|-|TRBV6-5|-
CAIVKGVGYGYTF
TGTGCCATCGTGAAAGGGGTTGGCTATGGCTACACCTTC
>TRBJ1-2|TRBD1|TRBV10-3|-
CAISEMGQGAGKDGYTF
TGTGCCATCAGTGAGATGGGACAGGGGGCTGGTAAGGATGGCTACACCTTC
>TRBJ1-1|-|TRBV29-1|-
CSVKGRLNTEAFF
TGCAGCGTCAAGGGACGGCTGAACACTGAAGCTTTCTTT
>TRBJ1-2|TRBD1|TRBV29-1|-
CSVFTATGLDGYTF
TGCAGCGTTTTCACAGCGACAGGGCTGGATGGCTACACCTTC
>TRBJ2-5|-|TRBV29-1|-
CSIRGGGQETQYF
TGCAGCATCCGAGGGGGGGGCCAAGAGACCCAGTACTTC
>TRBJ2-7|-|TRBV20-1|-
CSAANRVEQYF
TGCAGTGCTGCGAACAGGGTCGAGCAGTACTTC
>TRBJ1-3|TRBD1|TRBV2|many
CASRTGVFSGNTIYF
TGTGCCAGCAGAACAGGGGTATTCTCTGGAAACACCATATATTTT
>TRBJ1-5|TRBD1|TRBV4-1|-
CASSHMTVHRGLRNQPQHF
TGCGCCAGCAGCCACATGACGGTTCACAGGGGGCTAAGGAATCAGCCCCAGCATTTT